One and the same sample provided the 7 T cell receptor beta chains below, sequenced in a study of shared T cell receptors in the human thymus (dated by TCRdb to about 2021). Libraries were prepared through the immunoSEQ multiplex PCR assay. In TCRdb, the immuneACCESS table is reduced to in-frame sequences with V and J assigned. These tables do not hold every clone; where another copy was compared, an unresolved V gene accounts for under half, and the others remain unexplained. Present in this sample are roughly 500,000 clones, around 78% of which were seen just once. The ten biggest clones cover more than 0.01% of the sample. This sample also belongs to another study, concerning human thymus T cells.

Specimen: thymocytes. The source is a boy under three years old with a congenital heart defect. Donor details come from another sample of the same person, matched by shared clones.

On this clone: Other DNA sequences in the sample encode the same CDR3. The genes are TRBV7-9 and TRBJ2-7; TRBD2 agrees at 11 bases. V shed 5 bases and J 0 bases; nucleotides not matched to a gene: 3. CDR1 and CDR2 (germline): SEHNR, FQNEAQ (reference sequence). The CDR3 loop spans 15 amino acids. The CDR3 region has the DNA TGTGCCAGCAGCCCTGGGACTAGCGGCTCCTACGAGCAGTACTTC. As protein: CASSPGTSGSYEQYF.

V usage is TRBV10-1 and J usage is TRBJ2-5; D possibly corresponds to TRBD1 (6 bases). V was trimmed by 11 bases and J by 5 bases, leaving 21 bases between them. CDR1 is WNHNN and CDR2 is SYGVQD in the germline V gene (reference sequence). CDR3 length: 14 residues. The CDR3 here is CAPPRGGPGETQYF. The CDR3 bases are TGCGCCCCCCCTCGTGGGGGCCCGGGTGAGACCCAGTACTTC.

This chain uses TRBV7-8 with TRBJ1-3; D is possibly TRBD1 (6 bases). Trimming took 1 base from V and 0 from J, leaving 13 bases between them. The CDR3 loop spans 17 amino acids. Germline assignment: CDR1 SGHVS and CDR2 FQNEAQ. The CDR3 bases are TGTGCCAGCAGCTTAGTCCGGGACACTAACTCTGGAAACACCATATATTTT. Translation: CASSLVRDTNSGNTIYF.

The rearrangement uses TRBV28 and TRBJ2-3; TRBD1 matches 7 bases. The CDR3 has 11 residues. Germline V lookup: CDR1 MDHEN, CDR2 SYDVKM. With V trimmed by 10 bases and J by 4 bases, 2 bases remained unmatched. CDR3 loop: CATQGADTQYF. CDR3 bases: TGTGCCACCCAGGGGGCAGATACGCAGTATTTT.

This sequence joins TRBV2 and TRBJ1-5, with a tentative D call TRBD1 (5 bases). The CDR3 runs to 14 residues. V shed 3 bases and J shed 7 bases, with 13 bases lying between them. The germline CDR1 and CDR2 sequences are SNHLY and FYNNEI. DNA for the CDR3: TGTGCCAGCAGTGATGTGGGGGGAGGCCAGCCCCAGCATTTT. Translating gives CASSDVGGGQPQHF.

This sequence joins TRBV11-2 and TRBJ2-7, with D perhaps TRBD2 (5 bases). The V gene's germline CDR1 is SGHAT and CDR2 FQNNGV. V shed 5 bases and J shed 6 bases, with 17 bases lying between them. CDR3 length: 14 amino acids. In nucleotides, the CDR3 is TGTGCCAGCAGCCAGAGACTAAACTCATGCGAGCAGTACTTC. Translated: CASSQRLNSCEQYF.

The chain carries TRBV7-8 and TRBJ2-1; 7 bases match TRBD2. Losses at the gene ends were 4 bases for V and 4 bases for J; bases not matched to a gene: 10. This CDR3 region has 16 residues. From germline, CDR1 is SGHVS and CDR2 FQNEAQ. The DNA for the CDR3 is TGTGCCAGCAGCTCCCTCGGGAGGTCGTTGTACAATGAGCAGTTCTTC. Translating it yields CASSSLGRSLYNEQFF. Drawing the rest from reference TRBV7-8 and TRBJ2-1, the complete variable domain is GAGVSQSPRYKVAKRGQDVALRCDPISGHVSLFWYQQALGQGPEFLTYFQNEAQLDKSGLPSDRFFAERPEGSVSTLKIQRTQQEDSAVYLCASSSLGRSLYNEQFFGPGTRLTVL.